The 8 T cell receptor beta chains in this list originate from one sample, sequenced in a study of early T cells in non-severe SARS-CoV-2 infection. TCRdb fed the 5' RACE reads into MiXCR, producing one record per CDR3 protein. Found here are about 40,000 distinct CDR3 sequences, roughly 5% of them singletons; the top ten hold around 5%. The sequenced material came from whole blood. Source of these receptors: an adult who was a healthcare worker with PCR-confirmed SARS-CoV-2 infection or an uninfected control (not recorded which).

This clonotype was observed many times. The gene calls are TRBV11-2 and TRBJ2-1; 10 bases fit TRBD2. Germline V gene sequence: CDR1 SGHAT, CDR2 FQNNGV. Unmatched junction bases numbered 4, after V lost 4 bases and J lost 4 bases. This CDR3 region has 15 residues. The CDR3 sequence: CASSYTSGTYNEQFF. CDR3 nucleotide sequence: TGTGCCAGCAGCTATACTAGCGGGACATACAATGAGCAGTTCTTC.

This clonotype was detected many times. CDR3 DNA: TGTGCCAGCTCACCACAGGGAAGCTCTGGAAACACCATATATTTT. This encodes CASSPQGSSGNTIYF. V usage is TRBV18 and J usage is TRBJ1-3; D uncertain. V was cut by 1 base and J by 0 bases, with 7 bases left in between. The CDR3 consists of 15 residues. Germline lookup yields CDR1 KGHSH and CDR2 LQKENI.

The table lists this clonotype with many counts. This chain links TRBV6-2 or TRBV6-3 with TRBJ2-2; D possibly corresponds to TRBD2 (5 bases). Germline CDR1 and CDR2: MNHEY and SVGEGT. V lost 4 bases and J 7 bases, leaving 19 bases between the germline ends. The CDR3 runs 16 residues. Here the CDR3 reads CASSFRVGRGGGELFF. The CDR3 nucleotides read TGTGCCAGCAGTTTTCGTGTCGGCCGTGGAGGCGGGGAGCTGTTTTTT.

This chain links TRBV19 with TRBJ1-1; D is undetermined. V was shortened by 6 bases and J by 1 base, with 9 bases between the two germline ends. The CDR3 loop spans 13 amino acids. Germline assignment: CDR1 LNHDA and CDR2 SQIVND (reference sequence). In nucleotides, the CDR3 is TGTGCCAGTAGAAACCGGGGGAACACTGAAGCTTTCTTT. Its translation is CASRNRGNTEAFF.

This clonotype was seen many times. The gene calls are TRBV20-1 and TRBJ2-1; no clear D. Trimming removed 3 bases from V and 4 bases from J, with 16 bases in between. This CDR3 is 15 amino acids long. Germline V gene sequence: CDR1 DFQATT, CDR2 SNEGSKA (reference sequence). CDR3 nucleotide sequence: TGCAGTGCTAGCGCTAACCAAAAGTCTTACAATGAGCAGTTCTTC. It encodes CSASANQKSYNEQFF.

This chain connects TRBV12-3 or TRBV12-4 to TRBJ2-1; TRBD1 matches 10 bases. The CDR3 is 15 residues long. Trimming at V came to 1 base and at J to 3 bases, leaving 0 bases not matched to a gene. CDR3 sequence (DNA): TGTGCCAGCAGTTTAGGGACAGGGGGCTACAATGAGCAGTTCTTC. Translated, it gives CASSLGTGGYNEQFF.

This clonotype was recorded many times. V and J are TRBV6-5 and TRBJ1-4; D remains ambiguous. V was pared by 0 bases and J by 3 bases, with 8 bases between. Germline CDR1 is MNHEY and CDR2 is SVGAGI. The CDR3 runs to 15 residues. DNA for the CDR3: TGTGCCAGCAGTTACTCGTTCACAGCTAATGAAAAACTGTTTTTT. Protein: CASSYSFTANEKLFF.

The sample holds a few counts of this clonotype. The chain carries TRBV4-2 and TRBJ2-1, with 7 bases that match TRBD2. The V gene's germline CDR1 is LGHNA and CDR2 YNFKEQ. V lost 3 bases, J lost 9 bases, and 5 bases stayed unmatched. The CDR3 loop spans 13 amino acids. CDR3 sequence: CASSHGLGFEQFF. For the CDR3, the DNA is TGTGCCAGCAGCCACGGACTAGGGTTTGAGCAGTTCTTC.